Shown below are 5 T cell receptor beta chains from a single sample sequenced in a study of molecular identifiers for immune sequencing clone quantification. TCRdb reprocessed the PCR reads with MiXCR, giving one entry per CDR3 protein. The sample contains roughly 55,000 distinct CDR3 sequences, approximately 34% of which appear only once. The sequenced sample was naive CD8+ T cells from blood, with Jurkat cell RNA spiked in. As to subset: FACS-sorted CD8+CD4-CCR7+CD45RA+ naive T cells. Receptors were obtained from a human donor in good health. Some libraries in this study had Jurkat cell RNA spiked in.

The chain combines TRBV5-6 with TRBJ2-2; D ambiguous. V shed 1 base and J shed 4 bases, with 8 bases lying between them. The CDR3 covers 14 residues. The germline V gene encodes CDR1 SGHDT and CDR2 YYEEEE. The CDR3 reads CASSLYTFTGELFF. The DNA of the CDR3 is TGTGCCAGCAGCTTGTATACGTTCACCGGGGAGCTGTTTTTT.

The chain uses TRBV21-1 and TRBJ1-5; the DNA was not compared with TRBD1, the D call given in the table. TRBV21-1 is designated a pseudogene. There are 15 residues in the CDR3. CDR3 in amino acids: CASRSGSNSNQPQHF. CDR3 in DNA: TGTGCCAGCAGGTCAGGGAGTAATAGCAATCAGCCCCAGCATTTT.

The chain's CDR3 is CASSRIGQGNTEAFF. CDR3 bases: TGTGCCAGCAGCCGAATAGGACAGGGGAACACTGAAGCTTTCTTT. The rearrangement uses TRBV3-1 and TRBJ1-1; 8 bases are shared with TRBD1. CDR1 and CDR2 from the germline V gene are LGHDT and YNNKEL (reference sequence). CDR3 size: 15 residues. Trimming at V came to 4 bases and at J to 1 base, leaving 5 bases not matched to a gene.

This clonotype has just a few counts. The chain joins TRBV28 to TRBJ2-3; 14 nucleotides agree with TRBD2. Looked up from germline, CDR1 is MDHEN and CDR2 is SYDVKM. This CDR3 has 17 residues. J was trimmed by 3 bases and V by 2 bases; bases with no gene match: 4. The CDR3 nucleotides are TGTGCCAGCAGTTTAAGACTAGCGGGAGGGGGTACAGATACGCAGTATTTT. Translation gives CASSLRLAGGGTDTQYF. The whole variable domain, remainder taken from reference TRBV28 and TRBJ2-3, is DVKVTQSSRYLVKRTGEKVFLECVQDMDHENMFWYRQDPGLGLRLIYFSYDVKMKEKGDIPEGYSVSREKKERFSLILESASTNQTSMYLCASSLRLAGGGTDTQYFGPGTRLTVL.

In this sample, this clonotype turned up a few times. The chain recombines TRBV29-1 with TRBJ2-7; weak D call: TRBD2 (7 bases). Germline CDR1 is SQVTM and CDR2 is ANQGSEA. The CDR3 covers 13 residues. Between the trimmed V and J ends, which lost 4 bases and 2 bases, there was a span of 12 bases. The CDR3 DNA reads TGCAGCGTTGGGGGGGGGGCCGCCTACGAGCAGTACTTC. Its protein product is CSVGGGAAYEQYF.